These 26 T cell receptor beta chains came from one sample sequenced in a study of OX40 agonist ivuxolimab in advanced cancers. Produced via immunoSEQ multiplex PCR; TCRdb's table is partial and in-frame only. The table includes tens of thousands of clones, 80% to 90% detected once. The sequencing here drew on CD4+ or CD8+ T cells sorted from blood, taken in a trial of the OX40 agonist ivuxolimab. Source of these receptors: an adult with an advanced solid tumor such as melanoma, head and neck, liver or kidney cancer.

V gene TRBV4-2 combines with J gene TRBJ2-5; the match to TRBD2 covers 7 bases. This CDR3 is built from 13 residues. The V gene's germline CDR1 is LGHNA and CDR2 YNFKEQ. The ends lost 3 bases at V and 9 bases at J; junction bases unmatched: 7. The CDR3 sequence: CASSQDRGRAQYF. CDR3 DNA sequence: TGTGCCAGCAGCCAGGACCGGGGGAGGGCCCAGTACTTC.

The rearrangement joins TRBV6-1 to TRBJ1-2; D is ambiguous. Trimming stripped 6 bases from V and 2 bases from J, with 13 bases between. The CDR3 spans 14 residues. CDR1 and CDR2 from the germline V gene are MNHNS and SASEGT. The CDR3 coding sequence is TGTGCCAGCAGGGAATATATGGGGAACTATGGCTACACCTTC. Amino acids: CASREYMGNYGYTF.

The rearrangement uses TRBV11-2 and TRBJ1-1; D is unclear. Deletions cut 0 bases from V and 1 base from J, with 6 bases between. The germline gives CDR1 SGHAT, CDR2 FQNNGV. The CDR3 length is 14 residues. The CDR3 DNA sequence: TGTGCCAGCAGCTTAGATCGGGGGAACACTGAAGCTTTCTTT. The encoded protein is CASSLDRGNTEAFF.

The chain employs TRBV29-1 and TRBJ1-1; 10 bases are a match to TRBD1. V dropped 7 bases and J dropped 4; count of bases not matched to a gene: 6. Per germline, CDR1 SQVTM and CDR2 ANQGSEA. The CDR3 length is 13 residues. This CDR3 is CSATGQGPTEAFF. In DNA form, the CDR3 reads TGCAGCGCCACGGGACAGGGGCCCACTGAAGCTTTCTTT.

The gene calls are TRBV4-1 and TRBJ2-5, with 7 bases aligning to TRBD1. CDR1 and CDR2 (germline): MGHRA, YSYEKL. The V gene end was trimmed by 1 base and the J gene end by 4 bases; junction bases not matched to a gene: 9. This CDR3 contains 16 residues. The DNA of the CDR3 is TGCGCCAGCAGCCAAGTGGAAGGGGGCCCTTTAGAGACCCAGTACTTC. Its translation is CASSQVEGGPLETQYF.

The chain employs TRBV19 and TRBJ2-3; 8 bases align to TRBD2. The V and J ends lost 1 base and 6 bases, in that order; junction bases with no gene match: 6. Germline values: CDR1 LNHDA, CDR2 SQIVND (reference sequence). This CDR3 spans 15 amino acids. This chain's CDR3 is CASSIVVAGSDTQYF. As DNA, the CDR3 is TGTGCCAGTAGTATAGTTGTAGCGGGGAGCGATACGCAGTATTTT.

In its sample, this clone was seen once. The rearrangement links TRBV5-4 to TRBJ2-1; 7 bases match TRBD2. Unmatched junction bases numbered 7, after V lost 4 bases and J lost 6 bases. The germline V gene encodes CDR1 SGHNT and CDR2 YYREEE (reference sequence). This CDR3 has 14 residues. CDR3 region: CASSPGWEGNEQFF. In DNA form, the CDR3 reads TGTGCCAGCAGCCCAGGGTGGGAGGGCAATGAGCAGTTCTTC. The full variable domain, with the rest looked up from reference TRBV5-4 and TRBJ2-1, is ETGVTQSPTHLIKTRGQQVTLRCSSQSGHNTVSWYQQALGQGPQFIFQYYREEENGRGNFPPRFSGLQFPNYSSELNVNALELDDSALYLCASSPGWEGNEQFFGPGTRLTVL.

This clone was observed a single time. The chain links TRBV5-6 to TRBJ2-7; TRBD1 or TRBD2 may be the D gene (5 bases each). V shed 4 bases and J shed 3 bases, with 17 bases lying between them. The CDR3 runs 15 residues. Looked up from germline, CDR1 is SGHDT and CDR2 is YYEEEE. The CDR3 is CASSKGTVGDYEQYF. The CDR3 bases are TGTGCCAGCAGCAAAGGGACGGTCGGCGACTACGAGCAGTACTTC.

This chain uses TRBV19 with TRBJ2-2; D gene unclear. V was shortened by 7 bases and J by 2 bases, with 14 bases between the two germline ends. Germline CDR1 is LNHDA and CDR2 is SQIVND (reference sequence). This CDR3 spans 15 amino acids. DNA of the CDR3: TGTGCCAGTAATCCCAGAAACCCCAACACCGGGGAGCTGTTTTTT. Translated, it gives CASNPRNPNTGELFF.

This clone was seen more than once but under ten times. The V call is TRBV5-4, the J call TRBJ2-7; 8 positions match TRBD1. The CDR3 has 14 amino acids. Germline loops: CDR1 SGHNT, CDR2 YYREEE (reference sequence). Germline trimming cut 4 bases from V and 6 bases from J; bases unmatched to any gene: 9. In DNA form, the CDR3 reads TGTGCCAGCAGCCCAGGGGGCGGTTTTGGCGAGCAGTACTTC. Translating gives CASSPGGGFGEQYF.

The J gene is TRBJ2-3, the V gene TRBV7-6; 8 positions agree with TRBD1. Germline V gene lookup returns CDR1 SGHVS and CDR2 FNYEAQ. The V gene end was trimmed by 5 bases and the J gene end by 0 bases; junction bases not matched to a gene: 4. This CDR3 region has 15 residues. As DNA, the CDR3 is TGTGCCAGCAGCCACCGGACAGGGAGCACAGATACGCAGTATTTT. This gives the protein CASSHRTGSTDTQYF.

The CDR3 sequence: CAKQKGPGNQETQYF. CDR3 bases: TGTGCCAAGCAGAAAGGGCCGGGCAACCAAGAGACCCAGTACTTC. This chain links TRBV5-4 with TRBJ2-5; D uncertain. This CDR3 has 15 residues. CDR1 is SGHNT, CDR2 YYREEE, per germline (reference sequence). The V end lost 9 bases, the J end lost 0 bases, and 18 bases lay between the germline ends.

The chain joins TRBV6-1 to TRBJ2-5; TRBD1 matches 7 bases. CDR3 length equals 14 residues. Per germline, CDR1 MNHNS and CDR2 SASEGT. J lost 2 bases, V lost 3 bases, and 3 bases had no gene match. Here the CDR3 DNA reads TGTGCCAGCAGTGAGAGGGACAGTCAAGAGACCCAGTACTTC. Its protein is CASSERDSQETQYF.

V is TRBV2 and J is TRBJ2-3; 13 bases align to TRBD2. Germline assignment: CDR1 SNHLY and CDR2 FYNNEI. V lost 8 bases to trimming and J lost 5 bases; unmatched junction nucleotides: 13. The length of the CDR3 is 17 residues. This CDR3 reads CASGNPGLAGRIDTQYF. The CDR3 DNA sequence: TGTGCCAGCGGTAACCCGGGACTAGCGGGAAGGATAGATACGCAGTATTTT.

This clone was seen only once. Here the CDR3 DNA reads TGCGCCAGCAGCGCCCCGGGACAGGGGTCCTACGAGCAGTACTTC. It specifies CASSAPGQGSYEQYF. The chain uses TRBV5-1 and TRBJ2-7; TRBD1 matches 10 bases. The CDR3 is made up of 15 amino acids. V lost 4 bases, J lost 1 base, and 5 bases stayed unmatched. Per the germline V gene, CDR1 is SGHRS and CDR2 is YFSETQ.

The chain couples TRBV28 to TRBJ1-1, with 8 bases aligning to TRBD1. Germline CDR1 MDHEN, CDR2 SYDVKM. CDR3 size: 14 residues. J was trimmed by 2 bases and V by 4 bases; bases with no gene match: 3. For the CDR3, the DNA is TGTGCCAGCAGTTCCCCAGGGGGCAACACTGAAGCTTTCTTT. Its protein product is CASSSPGGNTEAFF.

The gene calls are TRBV30 and TRBJ2-3, with a tentative D call TRBD2 (5 bases). This CDR3 spans 11 amino acids. CDR1 is GTSNPN and CDR2 is SVGIG in the germline V gene (reference sequence). The V gene lost 4 bases and the J gene lost 7 bases, with 9 bases spanning the gap. CDR3 DNA: TGTGCCTGGATGGACTTGCATACGCAGTATTTT. Protein sequence: CAWMDLHTQYF.

The chain joins TRBV5-1 to TRBJ2-5; 7 bases fit TRBD2. Per the germline V gene, CDR1 is SGHRS and CDR2 is YFSETQ. There are 14 residues in the CDR3. The CDR3 DNA reads TGCGTGAGCAGGGCTAGCGGATACCAAGAGACCCAGTACTTC. The encoded protein is CVSRASGYQETQYF.

The chain has TRBV27 and TRBJ2-4; TRBD1 matches 7 bases. CDR1 MNHEY and CDR2 SMNVEV come from the germline V gene (reference sequence). The length of the CDR3 is 14 residues. Unmatched junction bases numbered 5, after V lost 5 bases and J lost 4 bases. The CDR3, as DNA: TGTGCCAGCAGTAGGGACAGAAATAAAAACATTCAGTACTTC. Translation: CASSRDRNKNIQYF.

V and J are TRBV5-1 and TRBJ2-1; the D gene could be TRBD1 or TRBD2 (5 bases each). V was pared by 4 bases and J by 2 bases, with 10 bases between. Germline CDR1 SGHRS, CDR2 YFSETQ. The CDR3 has 14 amino acids. The chain's CDR3 is CASSLGDPYNEQFF. Written as DNA, the CDR3 is TGCGCCAGCAGCCTAGGGGACCCCTACAATGAGCAGTTCTTC.

The rearrangement joins TRBV5-4 to TRBJ2-1; 12 bases map to TRBD2. CDR1 and CDR2 (germline): SGHNT, YYREEE (reference sequence). The V and J ends lost 3 bases and 4 bases, in that order; junction bases with no gene match: 8. The CDR3 is 17 amino acids. The CDR3 reads CASSWGLAGSVYNEQFF. Written as DNA, the CDR3 is TGTGCCAGCAGCTGGGGACTAGCGGGTTCAGTTTACAATGAGCAGTTCTTC.

V gene TRBV6-5 combines with J gene TRBJ2-2, with 10 bases identical to TRBD2. Germline assignment: CDR1 MNHEY and CDR2 SVGAGI. The CDR3 runs 16 residues. V lost 0 bases to trimming and J lost 6 bases; unmatched junction nucleotides: 4. DNA for the CDR3: TGTGCCAGCAGTTACTCGGAAGCGGGAGGGGCCGGGGAGCTGTTTTTT. Its protein is CASSYSEAGGAGELFF.

The genes are TRBV5-1 and TRBJ2-4; no firm D call. V lost 2 bases and J 0 bases, leaving 12 bases between the germline ends. The germline gives CDR1 SGHRS, CDR2 YFSETQ. The CDR3 runs to 16 residues. The CDR3 protein is CASSFTRVLAKNIQYF. CDR3 in DNA: TGCGCCAGCAGCTTCACCCGAGTTCTAGCCAAAAACATTCAGTACTTC. Full variable domain (outside the CDR3, taken from reference TRBV5-1 and TRBJ2-4): KAGVTQTPRYLIKTRGQQVTLSCSPISGHRSVSWYQQTPGQGLQFLFEYFSETQRNKGNFPGRFSGRQFSNSRSEMNVSTLELGDSALYLCASSFTRVLAKNIQYFGAGTRLSVL.

The chain uses TRBV2 and TRBJ1-6; tentatively, D is TRBD1 (6 bases). Trimming took 7 bases from V and 7 from J, leaving 14 bases between them. The CDR3 totals 14 residues. CDR1 and CDR2 (germline): SNHLY, FYNNEI. The CDR3 here is CASTTRDKNSPLHF. CDR3 DNA: TGTGCCAGCACGACCCGGGACAAGAATTCACCCCTCCACTTT.

The chain joins TRBV4-1 to TRBJ2-1, with 15 bases fitting TRBD2. CDR1 and CDR2 (germline): MGHRA, YSYEKL. Unmatched junction bases numbered 4, after V lost 0 bases and J lost 7 bases. The CDR3 is made up of 17 amino acids. CDR3 sequence: CASSQDRGTSGRNEQFF. The CDR3 DNA is TGCGCCAGCAGCCAAGATAGGGGGACTAGCGGGAGGAATGAGCAGTTCTTC.

The chain uses TRBV6-1 and TRBJ2-1; D not certain. The V end was cut by 8 bases, the J end by 4 bases, with 9 bases between. The germline V gene has CDR1 MNHNS and CDR2 SASEGT. CDR3 size: 12 residues. The CDR3 region has the DNA TGTGCCAGCGGAATAATTTACAATGAGCAGTTCTTC. It yields the protein CASGIIYNEQFF.